This passage covers 14 T cell receptor beta chains from one sample sequenced in a study of cytomegalovirus exposure and HLA in healthy donors. This table comes from immunoSEQ multiplex PCR, and its TCRdb copy is limited to in-frame clones, with some not included. This repertoire shows under 80,000 clones, around 94% found once; its top ten account for approximately 3.3%. What was sequenced was PBMCs. The receptors were sampled from a woman aged 18-29 years in good health and CMV-seropositive.

This rearrangement joins TRBV7-6 to TRBJ2-2; 7 positions agree with TRBD2. V lost 0 bases to trimming and J lost 3 bases; unmatched junction nucleotides: 4. The CDR3 consists of 16 residues. The germline gives CDR1 SGHVS, CDR2 FNYEAQ. Here the CDR3 reads CASSLAAGRDTGELFF. The CDR3 coding sequence is TGTGCCAGCAGCTTAGCGGCAGGGAGGGACACCGGGGAGCTGTTTTTT.

V and J are TRBV7-3 and TRBJ1-6; D might be TRBD1 (5 bases). V lost 1 base to trimming and J lost 9 bases, with 13 bases between them. The length of the CDR3 is 15 residues. CDR1 and CDR2 (germline): SGHTA, FQGTGA. CDR3 in DNA: TGTGCCAGCAGCTTAAATGGGGGGAAGGGTTCACCCCTCCACTTT. It translates to CASSLNGGKGSPLHF.

The rearrangement joins TRBV19 to TRBJ2-7, with 7 nucleotides matching TRBD1. Germline V gene sequence: CDR1 LNHDA, CDR2 SQIVND (reference sequence). Trimming took 10 bases from V and 2 from J; bases not matched to a gene: 8. The CDR3 contains 13 residues. In DNA form, the CDR3 reads TGTGCCACAGCCGGGACAGTGGCCTACGAGCAGTACTTC. This sequence encodes CATAGTVAYEQYF.

The CDR3 loop reads CASSYSGGNHEQYF. CDR3 bases: TGTGCCAGCAGTTACTCGGGAGGGAACCACGAGCAGTACTTC. The rearrangement uses TRBV6-6 and TRBJ2-7; 7 nucleotides match TRBD2. Germline-derived CDR1 and CDR2 are MNHNY and SVGAGI (reference sequence). This CDR3 spans 14 amino acids. The J segment lost 5 bases and the V segment lost 0 bases, leaving 4 bases of the junction unmatched.

The gene calls are TRBV5-4 and TRBJ2-1; 12 bases are shared with TRBD1. Germline CDR1 and CDR2: SGHNT and YYREEE (reference sequence). The CDR3 contains 15 residues. The J segment lost 4 bases and the V segment lost 4 bases, leaving 3 bases of the junction unmatched. The CDR3 here is CASSPGQGAYNEQFF. DNA of the CDR3: TGTGCCAGCAGCCCGGGACAGGGGGCTTACAATGAGCAGTTCTTC.

J is TRBJ2-7 and V is TRBV29-1, with D possibly matching TRBD1 (5 bases). The germline gives CDR1 SQVTM, CDR2 ANQGSEA. This CDR3 is built from 14 residues. Trimming stripped 6 bases from V and 2 bases from J, with 17 bases between. The CDR3 DNA is TGCAGCGTGAGACTTAATCAGGGTACCTACGAGCAGTACTTC. Its protein is CSVRLNQGTYEQYF.

The V gene is TRBV7-2, the J gene TRBJ2-5; D not resolved. Germline-derived CDR1 and CDR2 are SGHTA and FQGNSA. This CDR3 has 14 residues. V dropped 2 bases and J dropped 5 bases, with 12 bases sitting between them. Here the CDR3 reads CASSLNTLGETQYF. CDR3 bases: TGTGCCAGCAGCTTAAACACCCTCGGGGAGACCCAGTACTTC.

The chain joins TRBV11-2 to TRBJ1-6; TRBD1 aligns across 8 bases. V was clipped by 5 bases and J by 10 bases; unmatched bases: 13. The CDR3 loop spans 16 amino acids. Germline CDR1 reads SGHAT; CDR2 reads FQNNGV. CDR3 nucleotides: TGTGCCAGCAGCCGAAAGCCCGGACAGGGAGAGTCACCCCTCCACTTT. Translation: CASSRKPGQGESPLHF.

V is TRBV11-3 and J is TRBJ2-3, with a tentative D call TRBD2 (6 bases). Germline V gene lookup returns CDR1 SGHNT and CDR2 YENEEA. V was shortened by 5 bases and J by 7 bases, with 13 bases between the two germline ends. CDR3 length: 13 residues. The CDR3 bases are TGTGCCAGCAGCCCCGCGGGACTTAATACGCAGTATTTT. Translating gives CASSPAGLNTQYF. Drawing the rest from reference TRBV11-3 and TRBJ2-3, the complete variable domain is EAGVVQSPRYKIIEKKQPVAFWCNPISGHNTLYWYLQNLGQGPELLIRYENEEAVDDSQLPKDRFSAERLKGVDSTLKIQPAELGDSAVYLCASSPAGLNTQYFGPGTRLTVL.

The chain couples TRBV18 to TRBJ2-7; 9 nucleotides line up with TRBD1. Per the germline V gene, CDR1 is KGHSH and CDR2 is LQKENI. This CDR3 is 14 amino acids long. The V segment lost 3 bases and the J segment 5 bases; nucleotides outside the gene matches: 5. The CDR3 DNA reads TGTGCCAGCTCACCCGGGACAGGGTCCCACGAGCAGTACTTC. Translating it yields CASSPGTGSHEQYF.

The chain carries TRBV30 and TRBJ2-1, with D unresolved. The V end lost 5 bases, the J end lost 1 base, and 9 bases lay between the germline ends. Germline lookup yields CDR1 GTSNPN and CDR2 SVGIG (reference sequence). The CDR3 totals 13 residues. CDR3: CAWSRLSYNEQFF. CDR3 nucleotide sequence: TGTGCCTGGTCCAGGCTTTCCTACAATGAGCAGTTCTTC.

This chain joins TRBV7-8 and TRBJ2-1; D is possibly TRBD2 (7 bases). Germline CDR1 is SGHVS and CDR2 is FQNEAQ. V dropped 4 bases and J dropped 6 bases, with 16 bases sitting between them. This CDR3 is built from 15 residues. CDR3 sequence reads: CASSSVGGGPNEQFF. CDR3 in DNA: TGTGCCAGCAGCTCTGTAGGGGGAGGGCCCAATGAGCAGTTCTTC.

The V and J genes are TRBV29-1 and TRBJ2-5; D uncertain. Looked up from germline, CDR1 is SQVTM and CDR2 is ANQGSEA. The CDR3 is 15 residues long. With 8 bases removed from V and 2 bases from J, the gap between germline ends came to 21 bases. CDR3 DNA: TGCAGCACTTGTGAGGCTTCTGAAGCTCAAGAGACCCAGTACTTC. This gives the protein CSTCEASEAQETQYF.

The CDR3 DNA follows: TGTGCCAGCAGCCCCTTGAGAGCGGGCAACACTGAAGCTTTCTTT. It is translated as CASSPLRAGNTEAFF. This chain links TRBV5-8 with TRBJ1-1; D call uncertain. This CDR3 spans 15 amino acids. The germline CDR1 and CDR2 sequences are SGHTS and YDEGEE. V shed 4 bases and J shed 2 bases, with 15 bases lying between them.